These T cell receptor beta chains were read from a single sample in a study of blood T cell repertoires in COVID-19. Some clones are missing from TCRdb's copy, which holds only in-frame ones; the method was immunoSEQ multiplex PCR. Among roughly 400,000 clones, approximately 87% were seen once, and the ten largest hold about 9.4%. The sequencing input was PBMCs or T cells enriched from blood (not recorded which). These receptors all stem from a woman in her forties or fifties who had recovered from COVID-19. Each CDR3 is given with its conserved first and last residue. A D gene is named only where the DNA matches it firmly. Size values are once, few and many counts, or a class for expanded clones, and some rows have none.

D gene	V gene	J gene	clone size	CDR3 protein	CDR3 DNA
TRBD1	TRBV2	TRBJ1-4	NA	CASSETGTGRGSEKLFF	TGTGCCAGCAGTGAAACCGGGACAGGGAGAGGGTCTGAAAAACTGTTTTTT
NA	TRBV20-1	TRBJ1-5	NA	CSASLWRNSNQPQHF	TGCAGTGCTAGTCTGTGGCGGAATAGCAATCAGCCCCAGCATTTT
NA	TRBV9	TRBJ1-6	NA	CASSSRPTGSPLHF	TGTGCCAGCAGCTCGCGACCCACGGGTTCACCCCTCCACTTT
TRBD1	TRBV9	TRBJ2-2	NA	CASSSGTGGPGELFF	TGTGCCAGCAGTTCCGGGACAGGGGGTCCCGGGGAGCTGTTTTTT
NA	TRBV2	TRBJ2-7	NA	CASSRVETYEQYF	TGTGCCAGCAGTCGGGTTGAAACTTACGAGCAGTACTTC
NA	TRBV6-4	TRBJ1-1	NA	CASSRQENTEAFF	TGTGCCAGCAGTCGACAAGAGAACACTGAAGCTTTCTTT
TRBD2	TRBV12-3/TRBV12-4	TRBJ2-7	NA	CASSQAGAGEQYF	TGTGCCAGCAGCCAAGCGGGGGCTGGCGAGCAGTACTTC
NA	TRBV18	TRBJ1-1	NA	CASSPRTDNTEAFF	TGTGCCAGCTCACCGCGGACTGATAACACTGAAGCTTTCTTT
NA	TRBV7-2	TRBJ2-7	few	CASSPYGAPYEQYF	TGTGCCAGCAGCCCCTATGGGGCTCCCTACGAGCAGTACTTC
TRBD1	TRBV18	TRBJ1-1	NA	CASSPQDRAMNTEAFF	TGTGCCAGCTCACCCCAAGACAGGGCCATGAACACTGAAGCTTTCTTT
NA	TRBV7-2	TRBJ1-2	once	CASSLEGNYGYTF	TGTGCCAGCAGCTTAGAGGGGAACTATGGCTACACCTTC
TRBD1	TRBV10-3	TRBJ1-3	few	CAISGGQGSGNTIYF	TGTGCCATCAGTGGGGGACAGGGCTCTGGAAACACCATATATTTT
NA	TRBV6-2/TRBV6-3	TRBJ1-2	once	CASSPSGSHGYTF	TGTGCCAGCAGCCCCTCGGGTTCGCATGGCTACACCTTC
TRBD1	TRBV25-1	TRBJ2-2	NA	CASSPTGGIGELFF	TGTGCCAGCAGTCCTACAGGGGGGATCGGGGAGCTGTTTTTT
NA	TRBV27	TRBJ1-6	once	CASSQEAYPYNSPLHF	TGTGCCAGCAGCCAAGAGGCATACCCCTATAATTCACCCCTCCACTTT
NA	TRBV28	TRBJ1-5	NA	CASSLSRLPQHF	TGTGCCAGCAGTTTATCGCGTCTTCCCCAGCATTTT
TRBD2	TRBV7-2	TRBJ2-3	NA	CASSTPGTSGASTDTQYF	TGTGCCAGCAGCACCCCCGGGACTAGCGGGGCTAGCACAGATACGCAGTATTTT
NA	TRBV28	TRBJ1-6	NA	CASSLRVTGLHF	TGTGCCAGCAGTTTAAGGGTGACAGGCCTCCACTTT
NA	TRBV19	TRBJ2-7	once	CASSGGFSYEQYF	TGTGCCAGTAGTGGGGGGTTCTCCTACGAGCAGTACTTC
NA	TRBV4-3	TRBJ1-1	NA	CASSQDGQAGNTEAFF	TGCGCCAGCAGCCAAGATGGCCAGGCCGGGAACACTGAAGCTTTCTTT
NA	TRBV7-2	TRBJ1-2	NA	CASSSQGPGYTF	TGTGCCAGCAGCTCCCAGGGGCCGGGCTACACCTTC
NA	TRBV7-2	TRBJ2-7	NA	CASSLVSSESYEQYF	TGTGCCAGCAGCTTAGTGTCTAGCGAGTCCTACGAGCAGTACTTC
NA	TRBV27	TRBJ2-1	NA	CASSRPLGGGVEQFF	TGTGCCAGCAGCCGGCCTTTGGGGGGAGGCGTTGAGCAGTTCTTC
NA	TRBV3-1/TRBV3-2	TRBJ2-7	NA	CASSPGSAGEQYF	TGTGCCAGCAGCCCCGGGTCGGCCGGCGAGCAGTACTTC
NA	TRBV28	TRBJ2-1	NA	CASSFRVNEQFF	TGTGCCAGCAGTTTTCGCGTCAATGAGCAGTTCTTC
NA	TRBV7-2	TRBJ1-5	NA	CASARGLGAGQPQHF	TGTGCCAGCGCCCGGGGGTTAGGTGCGGGTCAGCCCCAGCATTTT
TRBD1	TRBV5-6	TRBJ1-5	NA	CASSFQGQGGQPQHF	TGTGCCAGCAGCTTCCAGGGACAGGGTGGTCAGCCCCAGCATTTT
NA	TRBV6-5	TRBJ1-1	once	CASLSPRNTEAFF	TGTGCCAGCTTATCGCCGCGGAACACTGAAGCTTTCTTT
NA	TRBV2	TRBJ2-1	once	CACDRSSYNEQFF	TGTGCCTGCGACAGGAGCTCCTACAATGAGCAGTTCTTC
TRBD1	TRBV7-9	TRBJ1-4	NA	CASSTATGSEKLFF	TGTGCCAGCAGCACTGCGACAGGGAGTGAAAAACTGTTTTTT
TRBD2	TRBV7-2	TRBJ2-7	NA	CASSLFLFGGDQYEQYF	TGTGCCAGCAGCTTATTTCTATTCGGGGGGGATCAGTACGAGCAGTACTTC
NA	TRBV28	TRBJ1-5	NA	CASWRAVNQPQHF	TGTGCCAGCTGGCGGGCAGTAAATCAGCCCCAGCATTTT
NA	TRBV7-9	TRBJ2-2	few	CASSPFDREPEFF	TGTGCCAGCAGCCCTTTTGACCGGGAGCCAGAGTTTTTT